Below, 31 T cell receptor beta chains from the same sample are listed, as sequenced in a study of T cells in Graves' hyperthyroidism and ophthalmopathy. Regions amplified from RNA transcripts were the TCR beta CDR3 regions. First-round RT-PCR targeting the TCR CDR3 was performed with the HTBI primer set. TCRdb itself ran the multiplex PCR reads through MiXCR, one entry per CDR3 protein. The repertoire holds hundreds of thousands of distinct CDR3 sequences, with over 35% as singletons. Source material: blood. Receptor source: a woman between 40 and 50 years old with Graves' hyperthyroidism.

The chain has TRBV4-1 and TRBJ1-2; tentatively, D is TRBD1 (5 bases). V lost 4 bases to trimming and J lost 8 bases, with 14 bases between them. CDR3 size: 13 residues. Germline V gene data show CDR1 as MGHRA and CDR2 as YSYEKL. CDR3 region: CASSLDRGWGYTF. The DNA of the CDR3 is TGCGCCAGCAGCCTGGACCGGGGGTGGGGCTACACCTTC.

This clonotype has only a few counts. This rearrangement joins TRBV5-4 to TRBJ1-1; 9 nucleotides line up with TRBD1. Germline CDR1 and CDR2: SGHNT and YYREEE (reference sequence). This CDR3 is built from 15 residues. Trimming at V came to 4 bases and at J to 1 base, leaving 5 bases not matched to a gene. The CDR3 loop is CASSPLQGANTEAFF. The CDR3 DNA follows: TGTGCCAGCAGCCCTTTACAGGGGGCGAACACTGAAGCTTTCTTT. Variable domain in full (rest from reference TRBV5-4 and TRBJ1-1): ETGVTQSPTHLIKTRGQQVTLRCSSQSGHNTVSWYQQALGQGPQFIFQYYREEENGRGNFPPRFSGLQFPNYSSELNVNALELDDSALYLCASSPLQGANTEAFFGQGTRLTVV.

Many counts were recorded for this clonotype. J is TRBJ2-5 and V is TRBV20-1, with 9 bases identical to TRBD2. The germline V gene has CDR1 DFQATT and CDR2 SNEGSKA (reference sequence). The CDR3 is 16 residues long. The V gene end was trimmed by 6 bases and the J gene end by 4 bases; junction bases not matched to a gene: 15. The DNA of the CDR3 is TGCAGTGCCACCGTGGGGCGGGGGGGAGGCTTAGAGACCCAGTACTTC. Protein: CSATVGRGGGLETQYF.

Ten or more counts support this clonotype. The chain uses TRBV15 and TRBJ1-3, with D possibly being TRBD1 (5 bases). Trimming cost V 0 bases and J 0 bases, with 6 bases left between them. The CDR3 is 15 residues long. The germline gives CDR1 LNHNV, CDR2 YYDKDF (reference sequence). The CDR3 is CATSREGGSGNTIYF. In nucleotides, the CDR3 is TGTGCCACCAGCAGAGAGGGGGGCTCTGGAAACACCATATATTTT.

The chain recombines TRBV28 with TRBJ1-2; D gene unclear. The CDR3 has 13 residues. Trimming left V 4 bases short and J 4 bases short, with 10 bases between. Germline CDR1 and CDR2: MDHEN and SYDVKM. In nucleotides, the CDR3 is TGTGCCAGCAGTTCGGGGTCCATCTATGGCTACACCTTC. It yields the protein CASSSGSIYGYTF.

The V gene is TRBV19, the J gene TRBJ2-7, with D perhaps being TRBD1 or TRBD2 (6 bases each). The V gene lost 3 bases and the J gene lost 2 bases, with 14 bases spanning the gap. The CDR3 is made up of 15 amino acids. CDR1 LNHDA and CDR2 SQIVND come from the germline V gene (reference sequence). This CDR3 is CASSIGRGGTYEQYF. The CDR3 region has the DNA TGTGCCAGTAGTATCGGTAGAGGGGGGACCTACGAGCAGTACTTC.

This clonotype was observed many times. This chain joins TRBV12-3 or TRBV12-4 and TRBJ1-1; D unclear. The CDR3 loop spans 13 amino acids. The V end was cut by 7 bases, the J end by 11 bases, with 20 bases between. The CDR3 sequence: CASTQGRAWGAFF. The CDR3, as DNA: TGTGCCAGCACCCAAGGGCGAGCCTGGGGTGCTTTCTTT.

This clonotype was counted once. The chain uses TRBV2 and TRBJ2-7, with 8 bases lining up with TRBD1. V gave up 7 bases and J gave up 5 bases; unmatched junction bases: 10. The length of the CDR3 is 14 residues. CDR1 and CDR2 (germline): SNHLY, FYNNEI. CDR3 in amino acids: CASTDRDSSHEQYF. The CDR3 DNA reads TGTGCCAGCACGGACAGGGACTCGTCCCACGAGCAGTACTTC.

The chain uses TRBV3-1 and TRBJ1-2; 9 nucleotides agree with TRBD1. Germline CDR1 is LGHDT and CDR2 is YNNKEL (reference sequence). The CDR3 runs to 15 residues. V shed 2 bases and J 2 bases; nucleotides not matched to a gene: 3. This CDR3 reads CASSQTGTGNYGYTF. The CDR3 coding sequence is TGTGCCAGCAGCCAAACCGGGACAGGGAACTATGGCTACACCTTC.

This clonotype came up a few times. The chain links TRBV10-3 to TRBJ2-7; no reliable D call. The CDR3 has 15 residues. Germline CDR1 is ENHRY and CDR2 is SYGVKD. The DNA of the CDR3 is TGTGCTAGCAGTGAAGCGAGGTCCAATCCGCTCGAGCAGTACTTC. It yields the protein CASSEARSNPLEQYF.

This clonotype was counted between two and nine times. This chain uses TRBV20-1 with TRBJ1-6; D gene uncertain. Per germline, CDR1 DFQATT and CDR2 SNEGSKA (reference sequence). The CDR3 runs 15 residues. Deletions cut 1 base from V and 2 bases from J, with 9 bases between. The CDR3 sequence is CSARAPATYNSPLHF. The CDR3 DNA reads TGCAGTGCTAGAGCCCCGGCAACCTATAATTCACCCCTCCACTTT.

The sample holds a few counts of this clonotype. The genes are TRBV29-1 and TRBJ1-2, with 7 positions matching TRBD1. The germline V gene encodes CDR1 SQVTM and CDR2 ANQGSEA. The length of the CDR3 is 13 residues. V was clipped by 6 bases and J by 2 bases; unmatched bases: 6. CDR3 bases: TGCAGCGTCAACCCGACAGGGAACTATGGCTACACCTTC. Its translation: CSVNPTGNYGYTF.

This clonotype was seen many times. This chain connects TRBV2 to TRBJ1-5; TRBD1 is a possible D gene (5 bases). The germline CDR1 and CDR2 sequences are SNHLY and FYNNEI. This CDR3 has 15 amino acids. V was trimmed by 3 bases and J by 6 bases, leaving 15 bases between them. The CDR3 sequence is CASSDNAGSGQPQHF. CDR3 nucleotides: TGTGCCAGCAGTGATAATGCAGGGTCAGGTCAGCCCCAGCATTTT.

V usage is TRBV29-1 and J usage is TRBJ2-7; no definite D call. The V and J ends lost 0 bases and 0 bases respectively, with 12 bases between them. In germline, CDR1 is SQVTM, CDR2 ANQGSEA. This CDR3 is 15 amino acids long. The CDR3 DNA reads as TGCAGCGTTGAAGAGTCGTCTCCGAGCTCCTACGAGCAGTACTTC. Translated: CSVEESSPSSYEQYF.

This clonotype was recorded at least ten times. As DNA, the CDR3 is TGTGCCAGCAGTTACTGGGGAACGGGCACTGAAGCTTTCTTT. Amino acid sequence: CASSYWGTGTEAFF. This chain uses TRBV6-6 with TRBJ1-1; D not resolved. This CDR3 spans 14 amino acids. CDR1 and CDR2 (germline): MNHNY, SVGAGI (reference sequence). Between the trimmed V and J ends, which lost 1 base and 4 bases, there was a span of 10 bases.

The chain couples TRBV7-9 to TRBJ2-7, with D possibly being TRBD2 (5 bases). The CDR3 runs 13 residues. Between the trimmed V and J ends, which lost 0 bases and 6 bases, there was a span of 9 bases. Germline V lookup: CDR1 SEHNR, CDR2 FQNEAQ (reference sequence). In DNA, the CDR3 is TGTGCCAGCAGCTTAGCCAGTGAGGGCGAGCAGTACTTC. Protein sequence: CASSLASEGEQYF. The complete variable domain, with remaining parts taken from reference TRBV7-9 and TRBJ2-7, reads DTGVSQNPRHKITKRGQNVTFRCDPISEHNRLYWYRQTLGQGPEFLTYFQNEAQLEKSRLLSDRFSAERPKGSFSTLEIQRTEQGDSAMYLCASSLASEGEQYFGPGTRLTVT.

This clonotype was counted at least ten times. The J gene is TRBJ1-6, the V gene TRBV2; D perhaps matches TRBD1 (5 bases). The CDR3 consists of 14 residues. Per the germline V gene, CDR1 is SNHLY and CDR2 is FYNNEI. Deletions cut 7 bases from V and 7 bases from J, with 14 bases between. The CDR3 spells CASILDTTNSPLHF. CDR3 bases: TGTGCCAGCATATTGGACACGACAAATTCACCCCTCCACTTT.

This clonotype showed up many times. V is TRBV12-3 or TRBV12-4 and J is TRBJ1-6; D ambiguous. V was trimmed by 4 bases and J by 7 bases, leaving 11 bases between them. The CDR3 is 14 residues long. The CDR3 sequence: CASSSPVRNSPLHF. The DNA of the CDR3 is TGTGCCAGCAGTTCGCCAGTGAGAAATTCACCCCTCCACTTT.

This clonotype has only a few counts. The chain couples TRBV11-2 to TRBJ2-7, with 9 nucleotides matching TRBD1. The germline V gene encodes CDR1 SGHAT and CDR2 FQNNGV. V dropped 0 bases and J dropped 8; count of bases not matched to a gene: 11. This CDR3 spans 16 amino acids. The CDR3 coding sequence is TGTGCCAGCAGCTTAGACCCGGGACAGGGCTCTACGCAGCAGTACTTC. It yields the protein CASSLDPGQGSTQQYF.

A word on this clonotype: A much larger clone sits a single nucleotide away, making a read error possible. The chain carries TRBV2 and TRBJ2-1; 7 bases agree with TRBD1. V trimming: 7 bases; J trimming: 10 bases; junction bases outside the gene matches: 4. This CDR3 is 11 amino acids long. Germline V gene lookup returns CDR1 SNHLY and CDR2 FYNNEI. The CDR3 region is CASKQGDEQFF. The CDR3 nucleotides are TGTGCCAGCAAGCAGGGGGACGAGCAGTTCTTC.

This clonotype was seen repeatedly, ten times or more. This CDR3 reads CASSLGQYDEKLFF. DNA for the CDR3: TGTGCCAGCAGCTTAGGGCAGTATGATGAAAAACTGTTTTTT. The gene calls are TRBV7-2 and TRBJ1-4, with D uncertain. CDR1 is SGHTA, CDR2 FQGNSA, per germline. The V gene lost 1 base and the J gene lost 6 bases, with 9 bases spanning the gap. CDR3 size: 14 residues.

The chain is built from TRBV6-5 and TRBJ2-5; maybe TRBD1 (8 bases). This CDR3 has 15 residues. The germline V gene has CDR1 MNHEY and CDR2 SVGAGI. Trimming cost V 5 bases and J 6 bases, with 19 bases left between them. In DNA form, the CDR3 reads TGTGCCAGCAGTCGATACAGGGGGGGCCTGAAGACCCAGTACTTC. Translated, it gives CASSRYRGGLKTQYF.

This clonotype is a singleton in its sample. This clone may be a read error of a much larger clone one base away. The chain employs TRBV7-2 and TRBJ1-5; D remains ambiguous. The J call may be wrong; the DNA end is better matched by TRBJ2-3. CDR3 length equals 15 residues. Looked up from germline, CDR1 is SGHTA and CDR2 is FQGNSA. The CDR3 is CASSLGPSTLQPQYF. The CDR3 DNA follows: TGTGCCAGCAGCTTAGGACCGTCGACCCTTCAGCCCCAGTATTTT.

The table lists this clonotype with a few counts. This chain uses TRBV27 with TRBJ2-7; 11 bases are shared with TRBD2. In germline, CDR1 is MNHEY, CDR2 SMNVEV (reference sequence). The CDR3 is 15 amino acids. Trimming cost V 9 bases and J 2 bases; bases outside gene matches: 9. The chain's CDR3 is CARSSTSGSTYEQYF. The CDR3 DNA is TGTGCCAGGTCGAGCACTAGCGGGAGCACCTACGAGCAGTACTTC.

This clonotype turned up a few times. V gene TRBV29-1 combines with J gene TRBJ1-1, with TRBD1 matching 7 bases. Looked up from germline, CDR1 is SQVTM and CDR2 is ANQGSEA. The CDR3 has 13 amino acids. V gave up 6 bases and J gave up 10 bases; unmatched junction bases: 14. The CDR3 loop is CSVQSTGEGRAFF. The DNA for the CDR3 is TGCAGCGTCCAAAGTACAGGGGAGGGGAGAGCTTTCTTT.

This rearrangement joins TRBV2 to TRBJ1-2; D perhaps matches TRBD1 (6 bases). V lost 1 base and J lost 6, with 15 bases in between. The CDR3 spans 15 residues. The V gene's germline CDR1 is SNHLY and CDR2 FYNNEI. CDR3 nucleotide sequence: TGTGCCAGCAGTGAAGGGACAGATACGCAGCATGGCTACACCTTC. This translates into CASSEGTDTQHGYTF.

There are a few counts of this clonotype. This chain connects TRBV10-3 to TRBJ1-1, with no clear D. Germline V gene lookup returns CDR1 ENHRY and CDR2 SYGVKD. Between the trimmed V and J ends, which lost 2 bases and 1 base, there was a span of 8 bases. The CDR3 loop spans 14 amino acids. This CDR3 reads CAISEREKNTEAFF. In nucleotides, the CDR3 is TGTGCCATCAGTGAGAGGGAAAAGAACACTGAAGCTTTCTTT.

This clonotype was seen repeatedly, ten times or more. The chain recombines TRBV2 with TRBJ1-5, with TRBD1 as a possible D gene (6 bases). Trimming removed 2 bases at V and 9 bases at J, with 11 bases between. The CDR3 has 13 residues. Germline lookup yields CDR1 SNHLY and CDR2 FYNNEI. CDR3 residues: CASSEQGYGPQHF. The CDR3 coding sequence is TGTGCCAGCAGTGAACAGGGGTACGGGCCCCAGCATTTT. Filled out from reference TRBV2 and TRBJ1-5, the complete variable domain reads EPEVTQTPSHQVTQMGQEVILRCVPISNHLYFYWYRQILGQKVEFLVSFYNNEISEKSEIFDDQFSVERPDGSNFTLKIRSTKLEDSAMYFCASSEQGYGPQHFGDGTRLSIL.

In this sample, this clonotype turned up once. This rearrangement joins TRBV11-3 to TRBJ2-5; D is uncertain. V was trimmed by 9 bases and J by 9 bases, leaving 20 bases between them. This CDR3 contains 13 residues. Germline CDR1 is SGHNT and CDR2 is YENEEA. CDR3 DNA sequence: TGTGCCAGTAGTTATTTGGGGAATCAGCCCCAGTACTTC. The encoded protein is CASSYLGNQPQYF.

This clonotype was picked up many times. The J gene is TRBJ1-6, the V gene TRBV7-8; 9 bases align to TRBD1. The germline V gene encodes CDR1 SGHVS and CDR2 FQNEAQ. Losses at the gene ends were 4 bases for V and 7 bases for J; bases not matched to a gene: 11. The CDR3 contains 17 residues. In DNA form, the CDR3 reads TGTGCCAGCAGCTCGGACGGGTGGGGGACAGGGAATTCACCCCTCCACTTT. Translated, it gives CASSSDGWGTGNSPLHF.

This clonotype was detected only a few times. The CDR3 region is CASSLLQDEPQHF. As DNA, the CDR3 is TGTGCCAGCAGCTTATTACAGGATGAGCCCCAGCATTTT. V is TRBV7-9 and J is TRBJ1-5, with D possibly matching TRBD1 (5 bases). Germline V gene data show CDR1 as SEHNR and CDR2 as FQNEAQ (reference sequence). V lost 2 bases, J lost 8 bases, and 10 bases lay in between. The CDR3 consists of 13 residues.